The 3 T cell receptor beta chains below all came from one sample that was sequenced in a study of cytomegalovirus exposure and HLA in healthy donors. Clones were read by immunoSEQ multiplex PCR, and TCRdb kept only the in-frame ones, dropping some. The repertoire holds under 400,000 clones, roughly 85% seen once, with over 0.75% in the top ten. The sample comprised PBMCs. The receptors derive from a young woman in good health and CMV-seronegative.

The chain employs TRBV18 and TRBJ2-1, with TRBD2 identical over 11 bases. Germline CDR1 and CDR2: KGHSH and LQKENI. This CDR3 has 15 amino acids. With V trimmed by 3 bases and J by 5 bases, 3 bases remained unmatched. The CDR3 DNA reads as TGTGCCAGCTCACCCGGGACTAGCGGAAACAATGAGCAGTTCTTC. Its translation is CASSPGTSGNNEQFF.

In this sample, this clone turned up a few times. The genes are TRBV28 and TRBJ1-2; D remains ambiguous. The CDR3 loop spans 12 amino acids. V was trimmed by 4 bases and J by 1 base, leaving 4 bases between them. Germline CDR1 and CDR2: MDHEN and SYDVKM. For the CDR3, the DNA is TGTGCCAGCAGTTACAGTAACTATGGCTACACCTTC. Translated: CASSYSNYGYTF.

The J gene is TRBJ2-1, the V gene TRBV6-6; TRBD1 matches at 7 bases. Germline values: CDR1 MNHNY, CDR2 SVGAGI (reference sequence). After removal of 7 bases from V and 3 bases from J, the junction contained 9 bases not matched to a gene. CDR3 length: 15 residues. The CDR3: CASTVRDSGYNEQFF. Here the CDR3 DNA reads TGTGCCAGCACCGTGAGGGACAGTGGCTACAATGAGCAGTTCTTC.